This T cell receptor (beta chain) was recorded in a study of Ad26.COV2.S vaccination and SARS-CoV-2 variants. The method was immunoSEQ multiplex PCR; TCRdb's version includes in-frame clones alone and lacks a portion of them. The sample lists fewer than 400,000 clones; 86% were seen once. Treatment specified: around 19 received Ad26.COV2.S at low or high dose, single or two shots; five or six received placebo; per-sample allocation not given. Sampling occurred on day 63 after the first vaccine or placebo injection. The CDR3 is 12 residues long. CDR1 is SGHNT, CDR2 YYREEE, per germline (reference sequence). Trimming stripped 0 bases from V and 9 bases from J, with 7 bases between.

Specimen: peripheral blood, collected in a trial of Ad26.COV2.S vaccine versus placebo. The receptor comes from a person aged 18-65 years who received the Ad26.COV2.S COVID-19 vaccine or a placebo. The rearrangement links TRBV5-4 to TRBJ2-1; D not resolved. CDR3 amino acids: CASSLDSGEQFF. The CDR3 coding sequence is TGTGCCAGCAGCTTGGACTCTGGTGAGCAGTTCTTC.